A selection of T cell receptor beta chains follows, all from one sample in a study of OX40 agonist ivuxolimab in advanced cancers. The method was immunoSEQ multiplex PCR; TCRdb's version includes in-frame clones alone and lacks a portion of them. Of more than 85,000 clones listed, roughly 89% are singletons. Material: CD4+ or CD8+ T cells sorted from blood, obtained in a trial of the OX40 agonist ivuxolimab. The receptors derive from an adult with an advanced solid tumor such as melanoma, head and neck, liver or kidney cancer. The CDR3 runs from the conserved cysteine through the conserved F or W. A D gene is named only where the DNA matches it firmly. For some rows the clone size is stated as once, few or many, or as a class when expanded; others skip it.

abundance: .; j_gene: TRBJ2-5; d_gene: .; v_gene: TRBV18; CDR3aa: CASSPGETQYF; CDR3nt: TGTGCCAGCTCACCAGGAGAGACCCAGTACTTC
abundance: .; j_gene: TRBJ2-2; d_gene: .; v_gene: TRBV5-1; CDR3aa: CASSLGYPTGGELFF; CDR3nt: TGCGCCAGCAGCTTGGGTTACCCCACGGGCGGGGAGCTGTTTTTT
abundance: .; j_gene: TRBJ2-2; d_gene: .; v_gene: TRBV19; CDR3aa: CASSIFTGELFF; CDR3nt: TGTGCCAGTAGTATATTCACCGGGGAGCTGTTTTTT
abundance: .; j_gene: TRBJ2-3; d_gene: TRBD1; v_gene: TRBV5-6; CDR3aa: CASSPGTGGTDTQYF; CDR3nt: TGTGCCAGCAGCCCGGGGACAGGCGGCACAGATACGCAGTATTTT
abundance: .; j_gene: TRBJ1-4; d_gene: .; v_gene: TRBV19; CDR3aa: CASSLQRGSNEKLFF; CDR3nt: TGTGCCAGTAGCCTCCAGAGGGGATCTAATGAAAAACTGTTTTTT
abundance: .; j_gene: TRBJ2-7; d_gene: TRBD1; v_gene: TRBV19; CDR3aa: CASSLRGTGDAQYF; CDR3nt: TGTGCCAGTAGTCTAAGAGGGACAGGGGACGCGCAGTACTTC
abundance: .; j_gene: TRBJ2-5; d_gene: .; v_gene: TRBV29-1; CDR3aa: CSGREETQYF; CDR3nt: TGCAGCGGAAGAGAAGAGACCCAGTACTTC
abundance: .; j_gene: TRBJ2-3; d_gene: .; v_gene: TRBV6-1; CDR3aa: CASSEMRGADTQYF; CDR3nt: TGTGCCAGCAGTGAAATGAGGGGCGCAGATACGCAGTATTTT
abundance: .; j_gene: TRBJ2-3; d_gene: .; v_gene: TRBV6-1; CDR3aa: CASSERSLVGTDTQYF; CDR3nt: TGTGCCAGCAGTGAAAGGTCCCTAGTAGGCACAGATACGCAGTATTTT
abundance: .; j_gene: TRBJ2-7; d_gene: .; v_gene: TRBV7-2; CDR3aa: CASSIALDSDEQYF; CDR3nt: TGCGCCAGCAGCATCGCGTTGGACAGTGACGAGCAGTACTTC
abundance: once; j_gene: TRBJ1-4; d_gene: .; v_gene: TRBV5-5; CDR3aa: CASSLEGRDEKLFF; CDR3nt: TGTGCCAGCAGCTTGGAGGGGCGCGATGAAAAACTGTTTTTT
abundance: .; j_gene: TRBJ2-1; d_gene: TRBD1; v_gene: TRBV7-2; CDR3aa: CASSSDRGSYNEQFF; CDR3nt: TGTGCCAGCAGCTCCGACAGGGGGTCCTACAATGAGCAGTTCTTC
abundance: .; j_gene: TRBJ2-5; d_gene: .; v_gene: TRBV5-1; CDR3aa: CASSLSASNQETQYF; CDR3nt: TGCGCCAGCAGCTTGTCGGCCAGCAACCAAGAGACCCAGTACTTC
abundance: .; j_gene: TRBJ2-2; d_gene: .; v_gene: TRBV9; CDR3aa: CASSLPGQGLAGELFF; CDR3nt: TGTGCCAGCAGCCTCCCGGGTCAGGGGCTGGCCGGGGAGCTGTTTTTT
abundance: .; j_gene: TRBJ1-5; d_gene: TRBD1; v_gene: TRBV19; CDR3aa: CASSDPRDRVYQPQHF; CDR3nt: TGTGCCAGTAGTGACCCACGGGACAGGGTCTACCAGCCCCAGCATTTT
abundance: .; j_gene: TRBJ2-3; d_gene: .; v_gene: TRBV5-4; CDR3aa: CASSSTDTQYF; CDR3nt: TGTGCCAGCAGTTCCACAGATACGCAGTATTTT
abundance: few; j_gene: TRBJ1-2; d_gene: .; v_gene: TRBV5-6; CDR3aa: CASSSPPGAGGYTF; CDR3nt: TGTGCCAGCAGCTCTCCCCCGGGAGCCGGGGGCTACACCTTC
abundance: .; j_gene: TRBJ2-5; d_gene: .; v_gene: TRBV6-5; CDR3aa: CASSYSGFGTRETQYF; CDR3nt: TGTGCCAGCAGTTACTCGGGTTTCGGGACAAGAGAGACCCAGTACTTC
abundance: .; j_gene: TRBJ2-5; d_gene: .; v_gene: TRBV11-2; CDR3aa: CASSPVPWETQYF; CDR3nt: TGTGCCAGCAGCCCCGTGCCTTGGGAGACCCAGTACTTC
abundance: .; j_gene: TRBJ2-7; d_gene: .; v_gene: TRBV7-2; CDR3aa: CASSSLGGVSYEQYF; CDR3nt: TGTGCCAGCAGCTCCCTTGGAGGGGTCTCCTACGAGCAGTACTTC
abundance: .; j_gene: TRBJ2-2; d_gene: .; v_gene: TRBV19; CDR3aa: CASSMMGATGELFF; CDR3nt: TGTGCCAGTAGTATGATGGGGGCGACCGGGGAGCTGTTTTTT
abundance: once; j_gene: TRBJ1-4; d_gene: .; v_gene: TRBV11-2; CDR3aa: CASSSGQSPTSNEKLFF; CDR3nt: TGTGCCAGCAGCTCCGGACAGTCCCCGACATCTAATGAAAAACTGTTTTTT
abundance: once; j_gene: TRBJ2-2; d_gene: .; v_gene: TRBV4-3; CDR3aa: CASSPTTGTPTGELFF; CDR3nt: TGCGCCAGCAGCCCCACTACCGGGACCCCCACCGGGGAGCTGTTTTTT
abundance: .; j_gene: TRBJ1-2; d_gene: .; v_gene: TRBV10-3; CDR3aa: CAISEGRGYTF; CDR3nt: TGTGCCATCAGTGAGGGAAGGGGCTACACCTTC
abundance: .; j_gene: TRBJ2-5; d_gene: TRBD1; v_gene: TRBV5-1; CDR3aa: CASSPGQASETQYF; CDR3nt: TGCGCCAGCAGCCCAGGACAGGCTTCAGAGACCCAGTACTTC
abundance: .; j_gene: TRBJ2-2; d_gene: .; v_gene: TRBV7-3; CDR3aa: CASSPPQDDTGELFF; CDR3nt: TGTGCCAGCAGCCCCCCGCAGGACGACACCGGGGAGCTGTTTTTT
abundance: .; j_gene: TRBJ1-4; d_gene: .; v_gene: TRBV30; CDR3aa: CAWSPRPEFNEKLFF; CDR3nt: TGTGCCTGGAGCCCCCGGCCTGAATTTAATGAAAAACTGTTTTTT
abundance: .; j_gene: TRBJ2-1; d_gene: TRBD1; v_gene: TRBV6-5; CDR3aa: CASSYGQGADEQFF; CDR3nt: TGTGCCAGCAGTTACGGGCAGGGGGCGGATGAGCAGTTCTTC
abundance: .; j_gene: TRBJ1-1; d_gene: .; v_gene: TRBV2; CDR3aa: CASRLGQGTKAFF; CDR3nt: TGTGCCAGCAGATTGGGCCAGGGGACGAAAGCTTTCTTT
abundance: .; j_gene: TRBJ2-7; d_gene: TRBD1; v_gene: TRBV5-1; CDR3aa: CASRKPGGLYEQYF; CDR3nt: TGCGCCAGCCGAAAGCCAGGGGGCCTCTACGAGCAGTACTTC
abundance: .; j_gene: TRBJ2-5; d_gene: .; v_gene: TRBV5-1; CDR3aa: CASRFGGQETQYF; CDR3nt: TGCGCCAGCAGGTTTGGGGGCCAAGAGACCCAGTACTTC
abundance: .; j_gene: TRBJ2-1; d_gene: .; v_gene: TRBV5-1; CDR3aa: CASSLGTGYNEQFF; CDR3nt: TGCGCCAGCAGCTTGGGCACTGGTTACAATGAGCAGTTCTTC
abundance: .; j_gene: TRBJ1-6; d_gene: TRBD1; v_gene: TRBV10-2; CDR3aa: CASRGDRGSTSYNSPLHF; CDR3nt: TGCGCCAGCAGGGGGGACAGGGGTTCTACCTCCTATAATTCACCCCTCCACTTT
abundance: .; j_gene: TRBJ1-6; d_gene: TRBD1; v_gene: TRBV5-4; CDR3aa: CASSWRDSSRSPLHF; CDR3nt: TGTGCCAGCAGCTGGCGGGACAGCTCACGGTCACCCCTCCACTTT
abundance: .; j_gene: TRBJ1-2; d_gene: TRBD1; v_gene: TRBV5-1; CDR3aa: CASSLGDRGYGYTF; CDR3nt: TGCGCCAGCAGCTTGGGGGACAGGGGATATGGCTACACCTTC
abundance: .; j_gene: TRBJ2-3; d_gene: .; v_gene: TRBV28; CDR3aa: CASSLGGALVNTQYF; CDR3nt: TGTGCCAGCAGTTTGGGGGGGGCCCTAGTAAATACGCAGTATTTT
abundance: .; j_gene: TRBJ1-5; d_gene: .; v_gene: TRBV5-1; CDR3aa: CASSLGENQPQHF; CDR3nt: TGCGCCAGCAGCTTGGGCGAAAATCAGCCCCAGCATTTT
abundance: .; j_gene: TRBJ2-5; d_gene: TRBD1; v_gene: TRBV11-2; CDR3aa: CASTTGGGSETQYF; CDR3nt: TGTGCCAGCACCACAGGGGGCGGGTCGGAGACCCAGTACTTC
abundance: .; j_gene: TRBJ2-7; d_gene: TRBD1; v_gene: TRBV7-2; CDR3aa: CASSLVGTDSYEQYF; CDR3nt: TGTGCCAGCAGCTTAGTGGGGACAGACTCCTACGAGCAGTACTTC
abundance: .; j_gene: TRBJ1-1; d_gene: .; v_gene: TRBV5-6; CDR3aa: CASRRTIGNTEAFF; CDR3nt: TGTGCCAGCAGACGGACAATAGGGAACACTGAAGCTTTCTTT
abundance: .; j_gene: TRBJ2-7; d_gene: TRBD2; v_gene: TRBV10-3; CDR3aa: CAISESGEGLEQYF; CDR3nt: TGTGCCATCAGTGAGTCAGGGGAGGGCCTCGAGCAGTACTTC
abundance: .; j_gene: TRBJ2-4; d_gene: .; v_gene: TRBV19; CDR3aa: CASSIVRGGSQNIQYF; CDR3nt: TGTGCCAGTAGTATAGTTCGAGGGGGGTCTCAAAACATTCAGTACTTC
abundance: .; j_gene: TRBJ1-2; d_gene: .; v_gene: TRBV28; CDR3aa: CASSRPNTSLYGYTF; CDR3nt: TGTGCCAGCAGTCGTCCCAACACGAGTCTCTATGGCTACACCTTC
abundance: .; j_gene: TRBJ1-3; d_gene: .; v_gene: TRBV10-1; CDR3aa: CASSETRKAGNTIYF; CDR3nt: TGCGCCAGCAGTGAGACCCGGAAAGCTGGAAACACCATATATTTT
abundance: .; j_gene: TRBJ2-4; d_gene: TRBD2; v_gene: TRBV4-2; CDR3aa: CASSPPPLAGRAKNIQYF; CDR3nt: TGTGCCAGCAGCCCGCCCCCCCTAGCGGGGAGAGCCAAAAACATTCAGTACTTC
abundance: .; j_gene: TRBJ2-7; d_gene: TRBD1; v_gene: TRBV29-1; CDR3aa: CSVQGQTSNSYEQYF; CDR3nt: TGCAGCGTCCAGGGACAGACTTCAAACTCCTACGAGCAGTACTTC
abundance: .; j_gene: TRBJ1-2; d_gene: .; v_gene: TRBV7-6; CDR3aa: CASSFVTEGGYTF; CDR3nt: TGTGCCAGCAGCTTTGTTACGGAAGGAGGCTACACCTTC
abundance: .; j_gene: TRBJ2-1; d_gene: .; v_gene: TRBV2; CDR3aa: CASTQAGTSRPHNEQFF; CDR3nt: TGTGCCAGCACTCAAGCCGGGACTTCCCGCCCCCACAATGAGCAGTTCTTC
abundance: once; j_gene: TRBJ1-2; d_gene: .; v_gene: TRBV19; CDR3aa: CASSRRDYGYTF; CDR3nt: TGTGCCAGTAGTCGGCGGGACTATGGCTACACCTTC